The 7 T cell receptor beta chains below come from one sample, sequenced in a study of blood T cell repertoires in COVID-19. TCRdb's copy holds only in-frame clones and misses some; the assay was immunoSEQ multiplex PCR. The data contain some 150,000 clones, over 70% of them singletons. Sequencing was done on a sample of peripheral blood. The source of these receptors is a man in his fifties with active COVID-19.

The chain combines TRBV10-3 with TRBJ2-7; TRBD1 is a possible D gene (6 bases). Germline CDR1 ENHRY, CDR2 SYGVKD. The V gene lost 0 bases and the J gene lost 4 bases, with 16 bases spanning the gap. The CDR3 covers 16 residues. Here the CDR3 reads CAISESRGALEYEQYF. In DNA, the CDR3 is TGTGCCATCAGTGAGTCCAGGGGCGCACTGGAATACGAGCAGTACTTC.

The chain employs TRBV27 and TRBJ2-5; 12 bases are a match to TRBD2. CDR3 size: 16 residues. The germline V gene has CDR1 MNHEY and CDR2 SMNVEV (reference sequence). With 1 base clipped from V and 4 bases from J, the junction kept 4 bases outside the gene matches. DNA for the CDR3: TGTGCCAGCAGTTTATTGTCTAGCGGGGGGGGAGAGACCCAGTACTTC. As protein: CASSLLSSGGGETQYF.

The chain joins TRBV5-4 to TRBJ1-1; TRBD1 agrees at 8 bases. Germline V gene sequence: CDR1 SGHNT, CDR2 YYREEE (reference sequence). V lost 7 bases, J lost 5 bases, and 10 bases stayed unmatched. CDR3 length: 14 amino acids. CDR3 coding DNA: TGTGCCAGCTACTTCGGACAGGGTTTGACTGAAGCTTTCTTT. Residues: CASYFGQGLTEAFF.

V is TRBV11-2 and J is TRBJ2-7; the D gene is possibly TRBD2 (5 bases). Trimming removed 5 bases at V and 1 base at J, with 12 bases between. Germline V CDR1 and CDR2: SGHAT, FQNNGV. CDR3 size: 14 residues. CDR3 sequence reads: CASSLRETSYEQYF. The CDR3 region has the DNA TGTGCCAGCAGCCTACGGGAAACGTCCTACGAGCAGTACTTC.

The chain is built from TRBV5-1 and TRBJ2-1; 12 positions agree with TRBD1. This CDR3 has 16 residues. The J segment lost 6 bases and the V segment lost 4 bases, leaving 8 bases of the junction unmatched. Germline loops: CDR1 SGHRS, CDR2 YFSETQ. CDR3: CASSGSRDRGLNEQFF. CDR3 nucleotide sequence: TGCGCCAGCAGCGGCTCCCGGGACAGGGGGCTCAATGAGCAGTTCTTC.

This sequence joins TRBV21-1 and TRBJ2-7; the DNA was not compared with TRBD1, the D call given in the table. TRBV21-1 is designated a pseudogene. This CDR3 spans 16 amino acids. CDR3 sequence reads: CASSKYRDPPSYEQYF. The CDR3 region has the DNA TGTGCCAGCAGCAAATACAGGGACCCCCCATCCTACGAGCAGTACTTC.

Here the CDR3 DNA reads TGTGCCAGCAGCGTAAGTAGCGGGGAGTACAATGAGCAGTTCTTC. This translates into CASSVSSGEYNEQFF. The gene calls are TRBV9 and TRBJ2-1, with TRBD2 matching 8 bases. V trimming: 1 base; J trimming: 4 bases; junction bases outside the gene matches: 4. The germline V gene encodes CDR1 SGDLS and CDR2 YYNGEE. The CDR3 is 15 residues long.